The 23 T cell receptor beta chains in this list originate from one sample, sequenced in a study of T cells after yellow fever vaccination. TCRdb analysed the 5' RACE reads with MiXCR anew, one entry per CDR3 protein. The table has approximately 240,000 distinct CDR3 sequences, 3.6% seen once. The sequenced sample was PBMCs, obtained 15 days after the yellow fever booster vaccination. The receptors were sampled from a man younger than 35 who received the YFV17D yellow fever vaccine.

This clonotype was recorded many times. Written as DNA, the CDR3 is TGTGCCAGCAGTTTAGAACGGGGGCGGACTTTCTTT. It yields the protein CASSLERGRTFF. V gene TRBV28 combines with J gene TRBJ1-1, with D tentatively TRBD1 (6 bases). V was pared by 2 bases and J by 12 bases, with 13 bases between. Germline-derived CDR1 and CDR2 are MDHEN and SYDVKM. This CDR3 has 12 residues.

This clonotype was seen many times. The chain couples TRBV5-6 to TRBJ2-3, with no clear D. In germline, CDR1 is SGHDT, CDR2 YYEEEE. The CDR3 consists of 16 residues. Trimming pared 0 bases from V and 4 bases from J, leaving 15 bases between. Written as DNA, the CDR3 is TGTGCCAGCAGCTTGGTACGACCTCTGCTGCCAGATACGCAGTATTTT. This sequence encodes CASSLVRPLLPDTQYF.

In this sample, this clonotype turned up many times. The chain has TRBV7-2 and TRBJ2-3; possible D gene TRBD1, 5 bases. Trimming left V 1 base short and J 3 bases short, with 14 bases between. The CDR3 sequence is 16 residues long. Germline-derived CDR1 and CDR2 are SGHTA and FQGNSA. This CDR3 reads CASSLDHRGGTDTQYF. CDR3 coding DNA: TGTGCCAGCAGCTTAGACCATAGGGGTGGTACAGATACGCAGTATTTT.

This clonotype was seen repeatedly, ten times or more. The chain uses TRBV20-1 and TRBJ2-1, with 7 nucleotides matching TRBD2. Looked up from germline, CDR1 is DFQATT and CDR2 is SNEGSKA (reference sequence). Germline trimming cut 6 bases from V and 10 bases from J; bases unmatched to any gene: 15. This CDR3 comprises 14 residues. The CDR3 DNA reads TGCAGTGCGCACCTGGGGGGGTTAGGTCGGGAGCAGTTCTTC. Translating gives CSAHLGGLGREQFF.

This clonotype was detected many times. The CDR3 bases are TGTGCCAGCAGTCCTTATGGGACTAGCTCGTACTTCTTCAATGAGCAGTTCTTC. As protein: CASSPYGTSSYFFNEQFF. The V gene is TRBV7-7, the J gene TRBJ2-1; 9 bases map to TRBD2. The germline V gene encodes CDR1 SSHAT and CDR2 FNYEAQ (reference sequence). After removal of 6 bases from V and 6 bases from J, the junction contained 18 bases not matched to a gene. The CDR3 is 18 amino acids.

This clonotype was seen many times. The CDR3 coding sequence is TGTGCCAGCAGCCGGACAGGAGATGAGCAGTTCTTC. It is translated as CASSRTGDEQFF. This sequence joins TRBV3-1 and TRBJ2-1, with 7 bases aligning to TRBD1. The junction had 2 bases not matched to a gene; V was cut back by 4 bases and J by 8 bases. The CDR3 length is 12 residues. Per germline, CDR1 LGHDT and CDR2 YNNKEL (reference sequence).

The sample holds many counts of this clonotype. This CDR3 is CASSLVERDFFETQYF. The CDR3 DNA reads as TGCGCCAGCAGCTTGGTCGAGCGGGATTTTTTCGAGACCCAGTACTTC. The V and J genes are TRBV5-1 and TRBJ2-5; TRBD2 matches 7 bases. The germline gives CDR1 SGHRS, CDR2 YFSETQ. V lost 0 bases and J lost 5; bases outside the gene matches: 10. The CDR3 sequence is 16 residues long.

This clonotype was seen many times. V is TRBV5-1 and J is TRBJ2-2; D not certain. CDR1 is SGHRS and CDR2 is YFSETQ in the germline V gene. The germline V and J ends were trimmed by 0 bases and 4 bases, with 7 bases remaining between them. The CDR3 length is 14 residues. In DNA form, the CDR3 reads TGCGCCAGCAGCTTGGAACAGATCACCGGGGAGCTGTTTTTT. Its protein is CASSLEQITGELFF.

This clonotype was counted many times. The chain uses TRBV11-1 and TRBJ2-7; tentatively, D is TRBD1 (6 bases). V gave up 4 bases and J gave up 1 base, with 14 bases separating them. Germline V gives CDR1 SGHAT, CDR2 FQDESV (reference sequence). This CDR3 spans 15 amino acids. The CDR3 spells CASSSRHQGSYEQYF. The CDR3 region has the DNA TGTGCCAGCAGCTCAAGGCACCAGGGGTCCTACGAGCAGTACTTC.

This clonotype has a count of ten or more. This CDR3 is CSARLLGQFSYNEQFF. In DNA form, the CDR3 reads TGCAGTGCTAGACTCTTGGGGCAGTTTTCCTACAATGAGCAGTTCTTC. The J gene is TRBJ2-1, the V gene TRBV20-1, with D perhaps TRBD1 (5 bases). The V end was cut by 2 bases, the J end by 1 base, with 15 bases between. Germline V gene lookup returns CDR1 DFQATT and CDR2 SNEGSKA (reference sequence). The CDR3 is made up of 16 amino acids.

This clonotype was picked up a small number of times. V is TRBV10-2 and J is TRBJ2-1; 10 bases map to TRBD2. V was pared by 8 bases and J by 2 bases, with 3 bases of the junction left unmatched. Germline lookup yields CDR1 WSHSY and CDR2 SAAADI. The CDR3 is 14 residues long. CDR3 DNA sequence: TGCGCCAGCGGTAGCGGGGGGACCTACAATGAGCAGTTCTTC. This codes for CASGSGGTYNEQFF.

This clonotype was recorded at least ten times. The chain couples TRBV12-3 or TRBV12-4 to TRBJ2-2, with TRBD2 matching 13 bases. CDR3 length equals 21 residues. J lost 3 bases, V lost 1 base, and 14 bases had no gene match. The CDR3 nucleotides are TGTGCCAGCAGTTTAGGTCGCCGGGGGGGACTAGCGGGGCCTTACACCGGGGAGCTGTTTTTT. The encoded protein is CASSLGRRGGLAGPYTGELFF.

This clonotype was seen at least ten times. The rearrangement joins TRBV7-2 to TRBJ1-2; D is perhaps TRBD1 (6 bases). Germline CDR1 and CDR2: SGHTA and FQGNSA. V was pared by 4 bases and J by 8 bases, with 14 bases between. The CDR3 is 13 amino acids. CDR3 region: CASSSLTGPGYTF. CDR3 bases: TGTGCCAGCAGCTCGCTCACAGGGCCCGGCTACACCTTC.

This clonotype has at least ten counts. The rearrangement joins TRBV12-3 or TRBV12-4 to TRBJ1-2; 7 positions match TRBD1. The CDR3 has 15 amino acids. J was trimmed by 7 bases and V by 4 bases; bases with no gene match: 12. CDR3 protein: CASSSPDRDISGYTF. CDR3 coding DNA: TGTGCCAGCAGTTCTCCCGACAGGGACATCTCTGGCTACACCTTC.

In this sample, this clonotype turned up many times. V and J are TRBV6-5 and TRBJ2-7; 8 bases agree with TRBD1. The CDR3 loop spans 18 amino acids. Germline V gives CDR1 MNHEY, CDR2 SVGAGI. The V and J ends lost 0 bases and 0 bases, in that order; junction bases with no gene match: 10. The CDR3 nucleotides are TGTGCCAGCAGTTACTCGGGGACAGGCTGTCGCAGCTCCTACGAGCAGTACGTC. It yields the protein CASSYSGTGCRSSYEQYV.

This clonotype was seen at least ten times. The chain uses TRBV6-1 and TRBJ1-6, with D perhaps TRBD1 (5 bases). Per germline, CDR1 MNHNS and CDR2 SASEGT. The CDR3 has 11 amino acids. V lost 6 bases and J 14 bases, leaving 11 bases between the germline ends. This chain's CDR3 is CASRGETALHF. In DNA, the CDR3 is TGTGCCAGCAGGGGGGAGACGGCCCTCCACTTT.

This clonotype was recorded many times. V and J are TRBV7-8 and TRBJ2-1; 7 bases fit TRBD1. This CDR3 region has 15 residues. The ends lost 5 bases at V and 5 bases at J; junction bases unmatched: 9. In germline, CDR1 is SGHVS, CDR2 FQNEAQ. Written as DNA, the CDR3 is TGTGCCAGCAGCATTCGGACAGGACCCCACAATGAGCAGTTCTTC. It translates to CASSIRTGPHNEQFF.

In its sample, this clonotype was seen many times. The gene calls are TRBV6-2 or TRBV6-3 and TRBJ2-2; D possibly corresponds to TRBD1 (6 bases). The germline gives CDR1 MNHEY, CDR2 SVGEGT. Trimming took 2 bases from V and 7 from J, leaving 8 bases between them. The CDR3 covers 13 residues. The CDR3 region has the DNA TGTGCCAGCAGTTACCCAGGGGTCGGGGAGCTGTTTTTT. Its translation is CASSYPGVGELFF.

The table lists this clonotype with many counts. The DNA for the CDR3 is TGTGCCAGCACTGACCGGACAGGGTTGGAGACCCAGTACTTC. Translation: CASTDRTGLETQYF. This chain connects TRBV28 to TRBJ2-5; 8 nucleotides agree with TRBD1. Germline V gene sequence: CDR1 MDHEN, CDR2 SYDVKM. V dropped 7 bases and J dropped 5; count of bases not matched to a gene: 9. The CDR3 length is 14 residues. The full variable domain, in which reference TRBV28 and TRBJ2-5 provide the parts outside the CDR3, is DVKVTQSSRYLVKRTGEKVFLECVQDMDHENMFWYRQDPGLGLRLIYFSYDVKMKEKGDIPEGYSVSREKKERFSLILESASTNQTSMYLCASTDRTGLETQYFGPGTRLLVL.

The table lists this clonotype with many counts. The chain has TRBV5-6 and TRBJ2-1, with TRBD1 identical over 12 bases. This CDR3 contains 15 residues. Germline V gene data show CDR1 as SGHDT and CDR2 as YYEEEE. Trimming removed 0 bases from V and 10 bases from J; junction bases left unmatched: 5. Here the CDR3 DNA reads TGTGCCAGCAGCTTGGGGGACAGGGGGCTTGCGGAGCAGTTCTTC. Its protein product is CASSLGDRGLAEQFF.

This clonotype has at least ten counts. The gene calls are TRBV20-1 and TRBJ2-7, with TRBD1 matching 9 bases. J was trimmed by 4 bases and V by 5 bases; bases with no gene match: 6. From germline, CDR1 is DFQATT and CDR2 SNEGSKA (reference sequence). The CDR3 contains 13 residues. The CDR3 spells CSAVDRGGYEQYV. The CDR3 coding sequence is TGCAGTGCTGTTGACAGGGGGGGGTACGAGCAGTACGTC.

This clonotype has a count of ten or more. This chain joins TRBV20-1 and TRBJ1-6; D gene ambiguous. V was shortened by 0 bases and J by 5 bases, with 8 bases between the two germline ends. CDR1 is DFQATT and CDR2 is SNEGSKA in the germline V gene (reference sequence). This CDR3 contains 14 residues. The CDR3 here is CSARDGLDNSPLHF. CDR3 coding DNA: TGCAGTGCTAGAGATGGCCTAGATAATTCACCCCTCCACTTT.

V usage is TRBV28 and J usage is TRBJ2-7, with D perhaps matching TRBD2 (7 bases). The length of the CDR3 is 13 residues. In germline, CDR1 is MDHEN, CDR2 SYDVKM. With 6 bases removed from V and 6 bases from J, the gap between germline ends came to 15 bases. This CDR3 is CASRGGGGFEQYV. In nucleotides, the CDR3 is TGTGCCAGCAGGGGGGGGGGCGGTTTCGAGCAGTACGTC.